Sequencing of this TCR beta chain was carried out in a study of beta chain features in type 1 diabetes. Overall study findings and caveats: Moderate but significant shortening of TCRB CDR3s was recorded in all four CD4+ subsets from Type 1 diabetes patients.

This clone was picked up a small number of times. Its target is not known. Expressed TCRB transcripts were sequenced because the entire RNA isolate underwent reverse transcription. Libraries were prepared by immunoSEQ multiplex PCR; TCRdb keeps only in-frame clonotypes and omits some of them. Of approximately 600,000 clones listed, roughly 12% were seen once; the top ten hold around 0.12%. The CDR3 is made up of 14 amino acids. From germline, CDR1 is SGHTA and CDR2 FQGNSA. V lost 5 bases to trimming and J lost 8 bases, with 16 bases between them. J is TRBJ2-1 and V is TRBV7-2; D perhaps matches TRBD1 (6 bases). The TCR sequence derives from a man aged 25-45 years with type 1 diabetes. The sequencing sample was made of naive CD4+ T cells from blood. CDR3 DNA sequence: TGTGCCAGCAGCCGAGAACAGGGCGGCGATGAGCAGTTCTTC. Its translation: CASSREQGGDEQFF.